A selection of T cell receptor beta chains follows, all from one sample in a study of blood T cell repertoires in COVID-19. Data came from immunoSEQ multiplex PCR; TCRdb stores just in-frame clones and leaves some out. The sample holds approximately 210,000 clones, about 83% seen once. Sequences were obtained from peripheral blood. The receptors were sampled from a woman between 40 and 50 years old with active or convalescent COVID-19. Both conserved end residues are part of each CDR3. The D gene is left open where the match is weak. Clone sizes are given selectively: once, few, many, or a class where the clone is expanded.

j_call v_call cdr3_length d_call clone_size cdr3_nt cdr3_aa
TRBJ1-5 TRBV24-1 17 TRBD1 NA TGTGCCACCAGCGCAACCCTCCGGGACAGTAGCAATCAGCCCCAGCATTTT CATSATLRDSSNQPQHF
TRBJ2-7 TRBV27 18 NA once TGTGCCAGCAGCACAAATCTCTTTGACAGAAAGAGCTCCTACGAGCAGTACTTC CASSTNLFDRKSSYEQYF
TRBJ2-1 TRBV10-3 11 TRBD2 NA TGTGCCATCAGTTTAGCGGGAGAGCAGTTCTTC CAISLAGEQFF
TRBJ2-3 TRBV9 15 NA NA TGTGCCAGCAGCGTAGCGGTTTCCCCCACAGATACGCAGTATTTT CASSVAVSPTDTQYF
TRBJ2-6 TRBV10-3 15 TRBD1 NA TGTGCCATCAGTGAGGGACAGGCTGGGGCCAACGTCCTGACTTTC CAISEGQAGANVLTF
TRBJ2-1 TRBV11-3 15 NA NA TGTGCCAGCAGCCGGAGACCGACCCTATACAATGAGCAGTTCTTC CASSRRPTLYNEQFF
TRBJ2-7 TRBV18 15 TRBD1 NA TGTGCCAGCTCACCACCCGTACAGGGGGGCTACGAGCAGTACTTC CASSPPVQGGYEQYF
TRBJ2-2 TRBV7-9 19 TRBD1 NA TGTGCCAGCAGCGCCACTGGGGAATACAGGGGATCCGACACCGGGGAGCTGTTTTTT CASSATGEYRGSDTGELFF
TRBJ1-4 TRBV5-1 13 NA NA TGCGCCAGCAGCGGGCCGGTTAATGAAAAACTGTTTTTT CASSGPVNEKLFF
TRBJ2-7 TRBV9 14 TRBD2 NA TGTGCCAGCAGCGTAGCGCAGGGAGGGTACGAGCAGTACTTC CASSVAQGGYEQYF
TRBJ1-2 TRBV9 16 TRBD1 NA TGTGCCAGCAGCGTAGACCATGGACAGGGGGGAGGTGGCTACACCTTC CASSVDHGQGGGGYTF
TRBJ2-2 TRBV7-8 13 NA few TGTGCCAGCAGCTTATCTGGCCAGGGTAAGCTGTTTTTT CASSLSGQGKLFF
TRBJ1-6 TRBV21-1 16 NA NA TGTGCCAGCGGGGGGGTCGACAGTGGGTTTAATTCACCCCTCCACTTT CASGGVDSGFNSPLHF
TRBJ2-1 TRBV6-1 17 TRBD1 NA TGTGCCAGCAGTGAATTCGTCGAGGGGGCCGGATACAATGAGCAGTTCTTC CASSEFVEGAGYNEQFF
TRBJ2-7 TRBV7-9 14 NA NA TGTGCCAGCAGCCACCCGGAGACCACCTACGAGCAGTACTTC CASSHPETTYEQYF
TRBJ2-3 TRBV25-1 17 NA NA TGTGCCAGCAGTGGACCGACACAGGATTCTAGCACAGATACGCAGTATTTT CASSGPTQDSSTDTQYF
TRBJ1-5 TRBV24-1 15 TRBD1 NA TGTGCCACCAGTGCCTCTACAGGGGTCAATCAGCCCCAGCATTTT CATSASTGVNQPQHF
TRBJ1-3 TRBV19 15 NA NA TGTGCCAGTAAGCCTACAGATGTCTCTGGAAACACCATATATTTT CASKPTDVSGNTIYF
TRBJ1-1 TRBV3-1/TRBV3-2 14 TRBD1 NA TGTGCCAGCAGCCTGGGACAGGGGGTGGGTGGAGCTTTCTTT CASSLGQGVGGAFF
TRBJ2-1 TRBV13 19 TRBD2 NA TGTGCCAGCAGCTTAAACCCTCCGGGACTAGCGGGGGGCTATGTTGAGCAGTTCTTC CASSLNPPGLAGGYVEQFF
TRBJ2-5 TRBV20-1 14 NA NA TGCAGTGCTAGTGGCCGGGAGAGTCAAGAGACCCAGTACTTC CSASGRESQETQYF
TRBJ1-3 TRBV28 13 NA NA TGTGCCAGCTACTACAGGGCTGGAAACACCATATATTTT CASYYRAGNTIYF
TRBJ1-4 TRBV29-1 12 TRBD1 NA TGCAGCGCCCGGACAGGGGTTGAAAAACTGTTTTTT CSARTGVEKLFF
TRBJ2-1 TRBV19 18 TRBD2 NA TGTGCCAGTAGTACCCCGGGACTAGCGGCAATCCGGGACAATGAGCAGTTCTTC CASSTPGLAAIRDNEQFF
TRBJ1-4 TRBV29-1 14 NA NA TGCAGCGTGGGTGGGGGGAGCCAGAATGAAAAACTGTTTTTT CSVGGGSQNEKLFF
TRBJ2-7 TRBV6-2/TRBV6-3 12 NA NA TGTGCCAGCAGTAGGAGTTCCTACGAGCAGTACTTC CASSRSSYEQYF
TRBJ2-5 TRBV24-1 14 NA NA TGTGCCACCAGTGAACGGCGGATCCAAGAGACCCAGTACTTC CATSERRIQETQYF
TRBJ1-6 TRBV3-1/TRBV3-2 16 NA once TGTGCCAGCAGCCGGGCCCGGGACAACTATAATTCACCCCTCCACTTT CASSRARDNYNSPLHF
TRBJ1-1 TRBV10-1 14 TRBD1 NA TGCGCCAGCGGGACAGGGAAGAGTACCACTGAAGCTTTCTTT CASGTGKSTTEAFF
TRBJ1-3 TRBV14 15 NA many TGTGCCAGCAAAAGTTTACAAGGAGCTGGAAACACCATATATTTT CASKSLQGAGNTIYF
TRBJ1-1 TRBV19 13 TRBD1 NA TGTGCCAGTAGTATGTGGGGACAGAGTGAAGCTTTCTTT CASSMWGQSEAFF
TRBJ1-2 TRBV2 12 NA NA TGTGCCAGCAGTGACAGGGTTTATGGCTACACCTTC CASSDRVYGYTF
TRBJ2-3 TRBV27 15 TRBD2 few TGTGCCAGCAGATCTTTAGCGGGATTGTTGGATACGCAGTATTTT CASRSLAGLLDTQYF
TRBJ2-3 TRBV19 15 NA NA TGTGCCAGTAGTTGGCGGGGAGGGGGTACAGATACGCAGTATTTT CASSWRGGGTDTQYF
TRBJ2-1 TRBV6-5 14 TRBD2 NA TGTGCCAGCTCCTTAGCGGGGGGAGACAATGAGCAGTTCTTC CASSLAGGDNEQFF
TRBJ2-4 TRBV28 13 TRBD2 NA TGTGCCAGCAGCACCCGGACTAGCGGCATTCAGTACTTC CASSTRTSGIQYF
TRBJ1-5 TRBV6-5 14 TRBD1 NA TGTGCCAGCAGTTCCAGGGGGAGCAATCAGCCCCAGCATTTT CASSSRGSNQPQHF
TRBJ2-3 TRBV30 18 TRBD2 NA TGTGCCTGGAGTGGTAGGCTAGCGGGGGGCTATAGCACAGATACGCAGTATTTT CAWSGRLAGGYSTDTQYF
TRBJ1-2 TRBV14 16 TRBD1 NA TGTGCCAGCAGCCAAGTCGGGACAGCAGCTAACTATGGCTACACCTTC CASSQVGTAANYGYTF
TRBJ1-5 TRBV6-6 17 TRBD1 NA TGTGCCAGCAGTCCGGGACAGGGGGCGTCGGGCAATCAGCCCCAGCATTTT CASSPGQGASGNQPQHF
TRBJ1-6 TRBV7-2 18 NA few TGTGCCAGCAGCTTAGCTAGGCGGGGCAGGGTGGGTAATTCACCCCTCCACTTT CASSLARRGRVGNSPLHF
TRBJ1-1 TRBV5-1 15 TRBD1 NA TGCGCCAGCAGCTTCGGACAGGGCGTCGACACTGAAGCTTTCTTT CASSFGQGVDTEAFF
TRBJ1-2 TRBV6-5 14 NA NA TGTGCCAGCAATCAGGGTGGGAGGAATTATGGCTACACCTTC CASNQGGRNYGYTF
TRBJ1-6 TRBV6-1 14 NA NA TGTGCCAGCAGTGAGTTGGGGGGGAATTCACCCCTCCACTTT CASSELGGNSPLHF
TRBJ1-4 TRBV5-1 15 NA NA TGCGCCAGCAGCTTCGTACAGGCAACTAATGAAAAACTGTTTTTT CASSFVQATNEKLFF
TRBJ1-6 TRBV7-9 16 TRBD1 NA TGTGCCAGCAGCCCCTGGACAGGGGCCTATAATTCACCCCTCCACTTT CASSPWTGAYNSPLHF
TRBJ2-7 TRBV9 15 TRBD2 NA TGTGCCAGCAGCGTAGCGGGGGGGGACCACTACGAGCAGTACTTC CASSVAGGDHYEQYF
TRBJ1-5 TRBV2 15 TRBD1 NA TGTGCCAGCGGGGGGGACAGGGAGGGCAATCAGCCCCAGCATTTT CASGGDREGNQPQHF
TRBJ1-6 TRBV5-4 15 NA NA TGTGCCAGCAGCCCTTCTACAGTGGATAATTCACCCCTCCACTTT CASSPSTVDNSPLHF